This T cell receptor (beta chain) appears in the sequencing data of a study of cytomegalovirus exposure and HLA in healthy donors. In its sample, this clone was seen a few times. The antigen is undetermined. TCRdb keeps only in-frame clones here, not all; method: immunoSEQ multiplex PCR. The sample includes about 160,000 clones, 80% to 90% of them seen just once. This CDR3 is 10 amino acids long. Germline V CDR1 and CDR2: SGHTA, FQGNSA. V was pared by 5 bases and J by 13 bases, with 9 bases between. Findings of the study overall: One later analysis, an examination of the 120 validation repertoires, found that first-cohort TCR clusters tended to co-occur in them. The majority of TCR sequences were rare, yet some public TCRs appeared in many donors. Cytomegalovirus association was assigned to around 150 TCR beta chains.

The TCR was taken from a woman aged 25-40 years in good health and CMV-seronegative. The gene calls are TRBV7-2 and TRBJ2-1; D is possibly TRBD2 (6 bases). Sequencing was done on a sample of PBMCs. The CDR3 reads CASSGGLQFF. In DNA, the CDR3 is TGTGCCAGCAGCGGGGGACTCCAGTTCTTC.